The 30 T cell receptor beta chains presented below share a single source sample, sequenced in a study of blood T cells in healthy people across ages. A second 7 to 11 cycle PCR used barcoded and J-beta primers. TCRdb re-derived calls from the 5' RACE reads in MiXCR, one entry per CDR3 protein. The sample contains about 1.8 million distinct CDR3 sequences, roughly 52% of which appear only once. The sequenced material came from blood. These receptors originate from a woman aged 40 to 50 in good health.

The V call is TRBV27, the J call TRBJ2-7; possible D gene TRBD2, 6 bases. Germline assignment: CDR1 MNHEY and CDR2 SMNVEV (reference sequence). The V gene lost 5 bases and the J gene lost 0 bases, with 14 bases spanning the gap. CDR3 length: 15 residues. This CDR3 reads CASSDPRGGSYEQYF. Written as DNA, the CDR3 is TGTGCCAGCAGTGACCCGCGGGGAGGCTCCTACGAGCAGTACTTC.

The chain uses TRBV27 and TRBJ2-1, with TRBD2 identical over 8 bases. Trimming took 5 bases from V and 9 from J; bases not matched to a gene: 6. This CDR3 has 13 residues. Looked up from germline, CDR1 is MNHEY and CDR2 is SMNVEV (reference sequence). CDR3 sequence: CASSPPGGSEQFF. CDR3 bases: TGTGCCAGCAGTCCCCCGGGGGGGAGTGAGCAGTTCTTC.

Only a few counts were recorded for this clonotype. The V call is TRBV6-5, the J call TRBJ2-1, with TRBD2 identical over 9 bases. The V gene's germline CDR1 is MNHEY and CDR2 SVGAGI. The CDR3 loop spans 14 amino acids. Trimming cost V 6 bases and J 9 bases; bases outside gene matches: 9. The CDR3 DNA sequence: TGTGCCAGCAGATGGAGCGGGGGGAGGTCTGAGCAGTTCTTC. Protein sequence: CASRWSGGRSEQFF.

The CDR3 sequence is CSARRGYNSPLHF. The DNA for the CDR3 is TGCAGTGCTAGACGCGGTTATAATTCACCCCTCCACTTT. The V gene is TRBV20-1, the J gene TRBJ1-6; D ambiguous. Germline V lookup: CDR1 DFQATT, CDR2 SNEGSKA (reference sequence). V lost 2 bases and J 4 bases, leaving 6 bases between the germline ends. This CDR3 spans 13 amino acids.

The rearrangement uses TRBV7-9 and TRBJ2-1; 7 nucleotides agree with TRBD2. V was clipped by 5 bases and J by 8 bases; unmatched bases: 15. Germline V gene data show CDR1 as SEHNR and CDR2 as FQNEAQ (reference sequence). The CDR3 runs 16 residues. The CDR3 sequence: CASSGMAGSRGDEQFF. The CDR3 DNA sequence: TGTGCCAGCAGCGGAATGGCAGGGTCCCGGGGGGATGAGCAGTTCTTC. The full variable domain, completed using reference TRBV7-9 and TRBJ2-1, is DTGVSQNPRHKITKRGQNVTFRCDPISEHNRLYWYRQTLGQGPEFLTYFQNEAQLEKSRLLSDRFSAERPKGSFSTLEIQRTEQGDSAMYLCASSGMAGSRGDEQFFGPGTRLTVL.

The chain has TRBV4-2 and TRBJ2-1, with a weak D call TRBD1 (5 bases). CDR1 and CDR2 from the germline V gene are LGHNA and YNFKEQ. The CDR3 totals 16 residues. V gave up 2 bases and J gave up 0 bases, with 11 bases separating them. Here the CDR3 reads CASSQKDTSSYNEQFF. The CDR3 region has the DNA TGTGCCAGCAGCCAAAAGGACACCAGCTCCTACAATGAGCAGTTCTTC.

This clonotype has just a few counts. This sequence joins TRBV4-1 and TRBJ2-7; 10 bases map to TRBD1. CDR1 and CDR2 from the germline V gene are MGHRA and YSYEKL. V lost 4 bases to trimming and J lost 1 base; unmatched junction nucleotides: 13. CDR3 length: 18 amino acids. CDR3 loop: CASSPSDRGPSYSYEQYF. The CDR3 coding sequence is TGCGCCAGCAGCCCGTCCGACAGGGGGCCTTCCTATTCCTACGAGCAGTACTTC.

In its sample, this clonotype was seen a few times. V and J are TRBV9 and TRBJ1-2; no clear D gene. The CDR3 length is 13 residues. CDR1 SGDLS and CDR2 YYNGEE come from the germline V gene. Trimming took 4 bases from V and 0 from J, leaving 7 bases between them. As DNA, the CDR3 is TGTGCCAGCAGCCAGGAGACTAACTATGGCTACACCTTC. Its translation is CASSQETNYGYTF.

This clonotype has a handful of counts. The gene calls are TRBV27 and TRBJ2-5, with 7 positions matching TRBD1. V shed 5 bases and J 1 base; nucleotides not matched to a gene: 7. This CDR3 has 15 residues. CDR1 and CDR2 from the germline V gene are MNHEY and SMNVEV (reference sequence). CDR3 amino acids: CASSTLRTGQETQYF. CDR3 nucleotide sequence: TGTGCCAGCAGTACCCTACGGACAGGCCAAGAGACCCAGTACTTC.

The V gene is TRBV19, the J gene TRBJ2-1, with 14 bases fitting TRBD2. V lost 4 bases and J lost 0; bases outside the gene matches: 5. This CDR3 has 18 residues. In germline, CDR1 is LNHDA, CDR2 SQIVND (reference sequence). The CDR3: CASSRTSGGPSSYNEQFF. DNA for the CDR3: TGTGCCAGTAGTAGGACTAGCGGGGGGCCCAGCTCCTACAATGAGCAGTTCTTC.

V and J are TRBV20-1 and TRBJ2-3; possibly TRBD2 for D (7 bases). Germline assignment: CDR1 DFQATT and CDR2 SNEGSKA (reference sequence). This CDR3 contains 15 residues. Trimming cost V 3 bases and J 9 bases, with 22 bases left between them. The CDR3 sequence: CSASRAGAHAETQYF. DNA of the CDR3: TGCAGTGCTAGTAGGGCGGGGGCCCATGCGGAGACGCAGTATTTT.

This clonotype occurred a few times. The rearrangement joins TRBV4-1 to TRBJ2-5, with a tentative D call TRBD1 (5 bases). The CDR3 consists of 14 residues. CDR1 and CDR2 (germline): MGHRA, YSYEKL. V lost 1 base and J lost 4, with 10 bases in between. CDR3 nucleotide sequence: TGCGCCAGCAGCCAAGGAGCAGGGATAGAGACCCAGTACTTC. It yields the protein CASSQGAGIETQYF.

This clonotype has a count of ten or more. CDR3 DNA sequence: TGCAGCGTCGTGGCGGGGACCGACGAGCAGTACTTC. Translated, it gives CSVVAGTDEQYF. The V and J genes are TRBV29-1 and TRBJ2-7, with D perhaps matching TRBD2 (6 bases). The V gene lost 6 bases and the J gene lost 5 bases, with 14 bases spanning the gap. The length of the CDR3 is 12 residues. CDR1 is SQVTM and CDR2 is ANQGSEA in the germline V gene.

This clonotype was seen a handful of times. This CDR3 is CSASFQGGRGSYNEQFF. The CDR3 region has the DNA TGCAGTGCTAGTTTCCAAGGCGGTCGGGGGAGTTACAATGAGCAGTTCTTC. The genes are TRBV20-1 and TRBJ2-1; a possible D gene is TRBD2 (6 bases). This CDR3 has 17 residues. V was pared by 3 bases and J by 4 bases, with 22 bases between. The germline V gene has CDR1 DFQATT and CDR2 SNEGSKA (reference sequence).

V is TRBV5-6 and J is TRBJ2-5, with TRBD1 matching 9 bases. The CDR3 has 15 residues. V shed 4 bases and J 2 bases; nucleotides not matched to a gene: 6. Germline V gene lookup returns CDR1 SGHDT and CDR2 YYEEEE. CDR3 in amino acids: CASSGSGQGQETQYF. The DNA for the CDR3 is TGTGCCAGCAGCGGGAGCGGACAGGGGCAAGAGACCCAGTACTTC.

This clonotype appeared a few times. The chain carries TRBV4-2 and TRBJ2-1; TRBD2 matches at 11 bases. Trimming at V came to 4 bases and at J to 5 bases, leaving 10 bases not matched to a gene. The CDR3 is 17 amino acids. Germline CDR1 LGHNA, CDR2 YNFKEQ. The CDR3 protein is CASSRDQTSGDHNEQFF. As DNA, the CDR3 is TGTGCCAGCAGCCGAGACCAGACTAGCGGGGACCACAATGAGCAGTTCTTC.

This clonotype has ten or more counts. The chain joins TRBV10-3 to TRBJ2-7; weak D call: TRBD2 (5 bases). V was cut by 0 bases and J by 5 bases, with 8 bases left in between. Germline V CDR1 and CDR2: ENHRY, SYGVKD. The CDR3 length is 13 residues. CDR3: CAISESVGDEQYF. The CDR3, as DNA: TGTGCCATCAGTGAGTCGGTCGGGGACGAGCAGTACTTC.

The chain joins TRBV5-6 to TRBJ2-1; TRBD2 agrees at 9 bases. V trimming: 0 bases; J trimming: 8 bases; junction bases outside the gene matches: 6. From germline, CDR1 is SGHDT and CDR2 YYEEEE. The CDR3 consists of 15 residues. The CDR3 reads CASSLGGGGAYEQFF. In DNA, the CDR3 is TGTGCCAGCAGCTTGGGGGGCGGGGGGGCCTATGAGCAGTTCTTC.

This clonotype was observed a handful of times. The CDR3, as DNA: TGTGCCAGCAGCCGGGAGATGGGCGGGACCTTCTCCTACGAGCAGTACTTC. It codes for CASSREMGGTFSYEQYF. The chain employs TRBV13 and TRBJ2-7, with D possibly matching TRBD2 (6 bases). CDR1 is PRHDT, CDR2 FYEKMQ, per germline (reference sequence). Trimming cost V 5 bases and J 0 bases, with 20 bases left between them. The CDR3 has 17 residues.

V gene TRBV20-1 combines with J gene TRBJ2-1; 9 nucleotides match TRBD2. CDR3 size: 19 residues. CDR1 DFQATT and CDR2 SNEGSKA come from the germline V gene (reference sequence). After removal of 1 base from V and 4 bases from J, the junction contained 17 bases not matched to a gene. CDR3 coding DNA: TGCAGTGCTAGAGTCCCCGTGGGTAGCGGGGGCCCCCATTACAATGAGCAGTTCTTC. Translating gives CSARVPVGSGGPHYNEQFF.

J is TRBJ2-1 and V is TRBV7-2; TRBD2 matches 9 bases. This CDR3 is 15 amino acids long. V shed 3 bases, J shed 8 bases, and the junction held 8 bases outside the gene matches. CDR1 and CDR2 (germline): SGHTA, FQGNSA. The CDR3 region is CASSLRGGRNDEQFF. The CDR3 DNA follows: TGTGCCAGCAGCTTGCGGGGGGGCCGGAACGATGAGCAGTTCTTC.

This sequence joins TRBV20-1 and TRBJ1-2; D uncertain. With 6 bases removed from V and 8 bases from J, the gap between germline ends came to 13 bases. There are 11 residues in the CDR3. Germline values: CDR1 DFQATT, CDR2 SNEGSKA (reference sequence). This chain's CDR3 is CSARASPGYTF. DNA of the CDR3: TGCAGTGCCCGGGCCTCGCCGGGCTACACCTTC.

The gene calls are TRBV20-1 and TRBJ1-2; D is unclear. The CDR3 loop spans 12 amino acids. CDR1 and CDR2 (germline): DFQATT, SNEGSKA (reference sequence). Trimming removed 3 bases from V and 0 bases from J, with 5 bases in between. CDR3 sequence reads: CSASNSNYGYTF. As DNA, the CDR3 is TGCAGTGCTAGTAATTCTAACTATGGCTACACCTTC.

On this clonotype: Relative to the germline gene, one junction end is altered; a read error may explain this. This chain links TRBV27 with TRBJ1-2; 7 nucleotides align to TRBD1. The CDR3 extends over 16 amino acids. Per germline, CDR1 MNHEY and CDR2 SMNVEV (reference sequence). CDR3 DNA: TGTGCCAGCAGTGCATACCGGGACAGAGAACGTTATGGCTGCACCTTC. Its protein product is CASSAYRDRERYGCTF.

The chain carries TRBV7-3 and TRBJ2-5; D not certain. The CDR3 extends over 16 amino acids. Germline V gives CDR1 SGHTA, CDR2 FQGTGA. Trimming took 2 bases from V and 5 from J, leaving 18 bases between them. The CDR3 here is CASSLQPVRFGETQYF. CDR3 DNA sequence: TGTGCCAGCAGCTTACAACCCGTTAGGTTTGGTGAGACCCAGTACTTC. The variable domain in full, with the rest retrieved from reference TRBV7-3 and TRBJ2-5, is GAGVSQTPSNKVTEKGKYVELRCDPISGHTALYWYRQSLGQGPEFLIYFQGTGAADDSGLPNDRFFAVRPEGSVSTLKIQRTERGDSAVYLCASSLQPVRFGETQYFGPGTRLLVL.

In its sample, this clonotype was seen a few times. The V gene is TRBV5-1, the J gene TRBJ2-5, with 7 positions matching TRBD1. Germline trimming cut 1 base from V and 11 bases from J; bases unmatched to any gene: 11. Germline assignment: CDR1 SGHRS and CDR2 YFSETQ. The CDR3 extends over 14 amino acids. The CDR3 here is CASSLRDSSSRQYF. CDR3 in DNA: TGCGCCAGCAGCTTGCGGGACAGCTCCTCCAGGCAGTACTTC.

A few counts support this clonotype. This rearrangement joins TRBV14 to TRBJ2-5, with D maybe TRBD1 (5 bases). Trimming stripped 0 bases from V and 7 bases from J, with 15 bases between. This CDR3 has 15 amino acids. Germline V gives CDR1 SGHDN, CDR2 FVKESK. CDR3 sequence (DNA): TGTGCCAGCAGCCAAGATCGGACAATTGGTGGGACCCAGTACTTC. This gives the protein CASSQDRTIGGTQYF. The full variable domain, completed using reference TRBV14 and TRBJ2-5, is EAGVTQFPSHSVIEKGQTVTLRCDPISGHDNLYWYRRVMGKEIKFLLHFVKESKQDESGMPNNRFLAERTGGTYSTLKVQPAELEDSGVYFCASSQDRTIGGTQYFGPGTRLLVL.

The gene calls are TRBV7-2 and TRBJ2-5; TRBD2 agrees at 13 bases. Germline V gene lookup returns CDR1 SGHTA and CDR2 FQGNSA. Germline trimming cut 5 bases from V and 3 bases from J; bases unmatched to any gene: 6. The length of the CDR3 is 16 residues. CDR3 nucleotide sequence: TGTGCCAGCAGCCAACTAGCGGGGGGGCTCGAAGAGACCCAGTACTTC. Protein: CASSQLAGGLEETQYF.

For the CDR3, the DNA is TGTGCCAGCAGGAGGCACGGTCAAGAGACCCAGTACTTC. This sequence encodes CASRRHGQETQYF. The chain couples TRBV3-1 to TRBJ2-5; D not certain. The V end lost 6 bases, the J end lost 2 bases, and 10 bases lay between the germline ends. The CDR3 has 13 amino acids. Germline CDR1 reads LGHDT; CDR2 reads YNNKEL (reference sequence).

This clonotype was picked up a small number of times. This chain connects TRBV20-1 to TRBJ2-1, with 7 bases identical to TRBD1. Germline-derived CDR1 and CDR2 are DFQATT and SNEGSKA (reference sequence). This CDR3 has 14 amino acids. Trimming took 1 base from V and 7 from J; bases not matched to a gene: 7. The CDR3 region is CSARGPRQGNEQFF. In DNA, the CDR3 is TGCAGTGCTAGAGGCCCCCGACAGGGTAATGAGCAGTTCTTC.